This T cell receptor beta chain derives from a study of T cell changes during pregnancy in multiple sclerosis. The CDR3 is made up of 14 amino acids. Germline V CDR1 and CDR2: MNHNS, SASEGT. Trimming stripped 4 bases from V and 8 bases from J, with 14 bases between. The protocol was immunoSEQ multiplex PCR, while the TCRdb copy is restricted to in-frame clones and leaves out a portion. The profile covers about 48,000 clones, with about 92% appearing a single time and approximately 0.9% taken by the ten largest. The sequence derives from a female donor in good health, enrolled as a control in a pregnancy study. The sequencing used CD4+ T cells from peripheral blood mononuclear cells, collected in the second trimester of pregnancy. This chain links TRBV6-1 with TRBJ1-4, with D possibly TRBD1 on 5 matching bases. This CDR3 reads CASSGGGSGEKLFF. In DNA, the CDR3 is TGTGCCAGCAGTGGGGGGGGGAGTGGAGAAAAACTGTTTTTT.